A selection of T cell receptor beta chains follows, all from one sample in a study of CXCR3-negative and CXCR3-positive naive CD8 T cells. Using the 5' RACE reads, TCRdb records one entry per CDR3 protein without DNA. The sample includes about 43,000 distinct CDR3 sequences. The sequenced material came from memory CD8+ T cells from blood. The receptors shown here come from a human donor in good health. Some clones in this sample may be carry-over from other donors' samples. Both conserved end residues are part of each CDR3. Each record gives: clone size, V gene, J gene, CDR3 protein. Part of the rows lack a size; the others show once, few, many or a class for expanded clones.

size: -
V: TRBV7-8
J: TRBJ1-1
CDR3: CASSVITGGGTEAFF

size: -
V: TRBV7-2
J: TRBJ2-5
CDR3: CASSLVWEQETQYF

size: -
V: TRBV20-1
J: TRBJ2-3
CDR3: CSARGLAGGVTDTQYF

size: -
V: TRBV14
J: TRBJ2-7
CDR3: CASSHVTIPYEQYF

size: -
V: TRBV27
J: TRBJ2-1
CDR3: CASSLISGGANEQFF

size: -
V: TRBV7-9
J: TRBJ2-2
CDR3: CASSSRDSRNTGELFF

size: -
V: TRBV7-9
J: TRBJ2-1
CDR3: CASSLARGTFSYNEQFF

size: -
V: TRBV4-3
J: TRBJ2-2
CDR3: CASSQDGVGTGELFF

size: -
V: TRBV7-8
J: TRBJ2-1
CDR3: CASSLVGGGPADEQLF

size: -
V: TRBV29-1
J: TRBJ2-2
CDR3: CSVDTAGELFF

size: -
V: TRBV5-1
J: TRBJ2-1
CDR3: CASTSTGTLSYNEQFF

size: -
V: TRBV6-2/TRBV6-3
J: TRBJ2-7
CDR3: CASKLLPYEQYF

size: -
V: TRBV7-8
J: TRBJ1-1
CDR3: CASRGQGNTEAFF

size: -
V: TRBV29-1
J: TRBJ2-7
CDR3: CSVSAGTTYEQYF

size: -
V: TRBV20-1
J: TRBJ1-1
CDR3: CSARVGQGLAEAFF

size: -
V: TRBV7-9
J: TRBJ1-2
CDR3: CASSLGGQGNSYGYTF

size: -
V: TRBV20-1
J: TRBJ1-5
CDR3: CSATHPGQLNQPQHF

size: -
V: TRBV7-9
J: TRBJ2-3
CDR3: CASSPPLIRTDTQYF

size: -
V: TRBV5-6
J: TRBJ2-7
CDR3: CASSLAPGGSGYEQYF

size: -
V: TRBV27
J: TRBJ1-5
CDR3: CASSPGDERGNQPQHF

size: -
V: TRBV6-1
J: TRBJ2-7
CDR3: CASSELSLSPYEQYF

size: -
V: TRBV20-1
J: TRBJ2-5
CDR3: CSASGDTDTYWETQYF

size: -
V: TRBV7-6
J: TRBJ1-2
CDR3: CASSPSGGGVGGYTF

size: -
V: TRBV29-1
J: TRBJ2-7
CDR3: CSVEHPGQSYEQYF

size: -
V: TRBV28
J: TRBJ2-1
CDR3: CASSSTGGHDEQFF

size: -
V: TRBV12-3/TRBV12-4
J: TRBJ1-2
CDR3: CASSYDRVGHGYTF

size: -
V: TRBV27
J: TRBJ2-5
CDR3: CASSLRTGSETQYF

size: -
V: TRBV29-1
J: TRBJ2-7
CDR3: CSVLGLAARPYEQYF

size: -
V: TRBV4-2
J: TRBJ2-7
CDR3: CASSQDPSGGPYEQYF

size: -
V: TRBV11-3
J: TRBJ2-7
CDR3: CASSHPQAGISYEQYF

size: -
V: TRBV28
J: TRBJ2-5
CDR3: CASSSHLLAGAEETQYF

size: -
V: TRBV6-2/TRBV6-3
J: TRBJ2-7
CDR3: CASSYSLGSYEQYF

size: -
V: TRBV23-1
J: TRBJ1-3
CDR3: CASSRRTANSGNTIYF

size: medium-sized
V: TRBV6-2/TRBV6-3
J: TRBJ2-5
CDR3: CASSWVRRLPGETQYF